This T cell receptor beta chain emerged from a study of T cell repertoires in cytomegalovirus infection. Whole-study findings and limits: Individuals carrying CMV plus the relevant HLA were identified by cumulative frequency of public TCR beta families.

The CDR3 loop spans 14 amino acids. Germline lookup yields CDR1 MNHEY and CDR2 SMNVEV (reference sequence). V was shortened by 3 bases and J by 1 base, with 9 bases between the two germline ends. TCRdb redid the calling of the reads with MiXCR, one entry per CDR3 protein. The sample yields about 740,000 distinct CDR3 sequences, roughly a third seen once. This clonotype was counted a few times. The antigen is undetermined. J is TRBJ1-1 and V is TRBV27; D is undetermined. This clonotype was obtained from a human donor in good health (CMV status not recorded). Some clones in this sample may be carry-over from other donors' samples. The source material was PBMCs. The CDR3 coding sequence is TGTGCCAGCAGTTTTTCGAGGAGGAACACTGAAGCTTTCTTT. Amino acids: CASSFSRRNTEAFF.